Shown below are 23 T cell receptor beta chains from a single sample sequenced in a study of identical twins. One entry per CDR3 protein, called by TCRdb with MiXCR from the 5' RACE reads. The repertoire includes about 520,000 distinct CDR3 sequences, roughly a fifth of them detected once, and around 0.91% sits in the top ten. This sample was shared with a second study, whose subject was T cells expressing NK-cell markers.

Specimen: CD4+ T cells sorted from blood. These receptors all come from a woman younger than 30 in good health.

The chain couples TRBV27 to TRBJ2-7; TRBD2 agrees at 12 bases. CDR3 length equals 15 residues. Looked up from germline, CDR1 is MNHEY and CDR2 is SMNVEV (reference sequence). The V and J ends lost 7 bases and 6 bases, in that order; junction bases with no gene match: 10. CDR3 sequence: CASKTSGRDRFEQYF. The CDR3 nucleotides read TGTGCCAGCAAGACTAGCGGGAGAGACCGATTCGAGCAGTACTTC.

This clonotype has at least ten counts. The V gene is TRBV29-1, the J gene TRBJ2-1; D perhaps matches TRBD2 (5 bases). Germline V lookup: CDR1 SQVTM, CDR2 ANQGSEA. Trimming removed 0 bases from V and 0 bases from J, with 9 bases in between. The CDR3 runs to 15 residues. In DNA form, the CDR3 reads TGCAGCGTTGAAGATACGGGAAGCTCCTACAATGAGCAGTTCTTC. It is translated as CSVEDTGSSYNEQFF.

Only one count was recorded for this clonotype. The chain combines TRBV5-6 with TRBJ2-7; D gene uncertain. This CDR3 has 13 amino acids. Trimming removed 0 bases from V and 5 bases from J, with 9 bases in between. Germline CDR1 is SGHDT and CDR2 is YYEEEE. CDR3 amino acids: CASSLGPYDEQYF. The CDR3 bases are TGTGCCAGCAGCTTGGGGCCATACGACGAGCAGTACTTC.

This clonotype was seen at least ten times. The rearrangement links TRBV5-1 to TRBJ1-2, with D possibly being TRBD1 (6 bases). This CDR3 spans 15 amino acids. Germline V gene lookup returns CDR1 SGHRS and CDR2 YFSETQ. V gave up 4 bases and J gave up 4 bases, with 17 bases separating them. CDR3 sequence: CASSITTGSTYGYTF. The CDR3, as DNA: TGCGCCAGCAGCATAACAACAGGGTCTACCTATGGCTACACCTTC.

The rearrangement joins TRBV5-1 to TRBJ2-1, with 8 bases lining up with TRBD2. Per the germline V gene, CDR1 is SGHRS and CDR2 is YFSETQ. This CDR3 has 15 amino acids. The J segment lost 3 bases and the V segment lost 0 bases, leaving 2 bases of the junction unmatched. CDR3 loop: CASSLAAGDYNEQFF. CDR3 bases: TGCGCCAGCAGCTTGGCAGCGGGAGACTACAATGAGCAGTTCTTC.

The rearrangement uses TRBV9 and TRBJ2-7; D unclear. Deletions cut 0 bases from V and 5 bases from J, with 3 bases between. Per germline, CDR1 SGDLS and CDR2 YYNGEE. The CDR3 runs to 11 residues. The CDR3 nucleotides read TGTGCCAGCAGCGTAGGGAACGAGCAGTACTTC. It codes for CASSVGNEQYF. Combining the CDR3 with reference TRBV9 and TRBJ2-7 gives the whole variable domain DSGVTQTPKHLITATGQRVTLRCSPRSGDLSVYWYQQSLDQGLQFLIQYYNGEERAKGNILERFSAQQFPDLHSELNLSSLELGDSALYFCASSVGNEQYFGPGTRLTVT.

V is TRBV12-3 or TRBV12-4 and J is TRBJ2-7; 7 nucleotides agree with TRBD1. This CDR3 comprises 14 residues. The trim removed 7 bases at V and 1 base at J, leaving 7 bases unmatched. CDR3 region: CASTNRGISYEQYF. In DNA, the CDR3 is TGTGCCAGCACTAACAGGGGAATATCCTACGAGCAGTACTTC.

The chain recombines TRBV7-6 with TRBJ2-1, with 7 bases matching TRBD2. The ends lost 2 bases at V and 8 bases at J; junction bases unmatched: 9. The CDR3 runs 15 residues. The germline CDR1 and CDR2 sequences are SGHVS and FNYEAQ. The CDR3 DNA sequence: TGTGCCAGCAGCTTAAGGACTAGAGGTTGGGATGAGCAGTTCTTC. It yields the protein CASSLRTRGWDEQFF.

This chain joins TRBV20-1 and TRBJ2-1; D might be TRBD1 (5 bases). Trimming pared 1 base from V and 9 bases from J, leaving 7 bases between. CDR1 is DFQATT, CDR2 SNEGSKA, per germline (reference sequence). The CDR3 runs 11 residues. The CDR3 DNA sequence: TGCAGTGCTAGAGTGGGGCCTGAGCAGTTCTTC. As protein: CSARVGPEQFF.

This chain connects TRBV6-6 to TRBJ2-7; 10 nucleotides agree with TRBD1. CDR1 is MNHNY and CDR2 is SVGAGI in the germline V gene (reference sequence). After removal of 10 bases from V and 3 bases from J, the junction contained 6 bases not matched to a gene. The CDR3 totals 13 residues. The CDR3, as DNA: TGTGCCACGAGGGGACAGGGGTTCTACGAGCAGTACTTC. As protein: CATRGQGFYEQYF.

The sample holds many counts of this clonotype. The chain joins TRBV18 to TRBJ1-1; D gene unclear. Trimming removed 3 bases from V and 1 base from J, with 12 bases in between. Germline V gene lookup returns CDR1 KGHSH and CDR2 LQKENI. The CDR3 sequence is 15 residues long. The CDR3 reads CASSPGEYANTEAFF. The CDR3 bases are TGTGCCAGCTCACCGGGAGAGTACGCGAACACTGAAGCTTTCTTT.

J is TRBJ1-2 and V is TRBV2; D is perhaps TRBD1 (6 bases). The CDR3 contains 17 residues. Germline V gene data show CDR1 as SNHLY and CDR2 as FYNNEI. V gave up 6 bases and J gave up 0 bases, with 20 bases separating them. The chain's CDR3 is CASRSDRLQSANYGYTF. CDR3 DNA: TGTGCCAGCAGGTCAGACAGGTTACAATCAGCTAACTATGGCTACACCTTC.

Only a few counts were recorded for this clonotype. The rearrangement joins TRBV7-9 to TRBJ2-2; 8 nucleotides line up with TRBD1. The CDR3 loop spans 15 amino acids. CDR1 and CDR2 from the germline V gene are SEHNR and FQNEAQ (reference sequence). The J segment lost 6 bases and the V segment lost 5 bases, leaving 8 bases of the junction unmatched. CDR3 coding DNA: TGTGCCAGCAGCCCCCAGGGGGCGTGGTCCGGGGAGCTGTTTTTT. It encodes CASSPQGAWSGELFF.

This clonotype was picked up a small number of times. The V call is TRBV12-3 or TRBV12-4, the J call TRBJ1-1, with 9 bases identical to TRBD1. The CDR3 length is 15 residues. After removal of 8 bases from V and 2 bases from J, the junction contained 9 bases not matched to a gene. The CDR3 loop is CASGTDTGGNTEAFF. DNA of the CDR3: TGTGCCAGCGGGACAGATACAGGGGGCAACACTGAAGCTTTCTTT.

The rearrangement joins TRBV18 to TRBJ2-7; TRBD2 matches 8 bases. This CDR3 spans 16 amino acids. The junction had 9 bases not matched to a gene; V was cut back by 0 bases and J by 5 bases. Germline-derived CDR1 and CDR2 are KGHSH and LQKENI. CDR3 residues: CASSPPFGTSGNEQYF. The CDR3 nucleotides read TGTGCCAGCTCACCACCGTTTGGGACTAGTGGGAACGAGCAGTACTTC.

The chain uses TRBV20-1 and TRBJ2-1, with 9 bases that match TRBD1. After removal of 1 base from V and 3 bases from J, the junction contained 1 base not matched to a gene. Looked up from germline, CDR1 is DFQATT and CDR2 is SNEGSKA (reference sequence). This CDR3 is 14 amino acids long. In DNA, the CDR3 is TGCAGTGCTAGAGGGGGACAGGGCTACAATGAGCAGTTCTTC. Protein sequence: CSARGGQGYNEQFF.

V usage is TRBV6-6 and J usage is TRBJ1-1; D gene ambiguous. The germline V gene encodes CDR1 MNHNY and CDR2 SVGAGI (reference sequence). With 8 bases removed from V and 0 bases from J, the gap between germline ends came to 7 bases. The CDR3 loop spans 12 amino acids. CDR3 residues: CASGLMNTEAFF. The CDR3 bases are TGTGCCAGCGGGCTCATGAACACTGAAGCTTTCTTT.

This clonotype occurred a few times. The rearrangement joins TRBV12-3 or TRBV12-4 to TRBJ1-2, with a weak D call TRBD1 (6 bases). Trimming left V 4 bases short and J 5 bases short, with 14 bases between. The CDR3 totals 14 residues. The CDR3 DNA is TGTGCCAGCAGTTCATTTTGGGGGGCTTATGGCTACACCTTC. Protein sequence: CASSSFWGAYGYTF.

CDR3 sequence: CSARDAALDFMNTEAFF. The CDR3 nucleotides read TGCAGTGCTAGAGATGCTGCCCTCGACTTTATGAACACTGAAGCTTTCTTT. The chain combines TRBV20-1 with TRBJ1-1; no definite D call. V lost 0 bases to trimming and J lost 0 bases, with 17 bases between them. Germline V gene sequence: CDR1 DFQATT, CDR2 SNEGSKA (reference sequence). This CDR3 is built from 17 residues.

At least ten counts were recorded for this clonotype. This CDR3 is CSAATQEAFF. The CDR3 nucleotides are TGCAGCGCCGCCACCCAGGAAGCTTTCTTT. The chain recombines TRBV29-1 with TRBJ1-1; D uncertain. Trimming stripped 7 bases from V and 8 bases from J, with 11 bases between. This CDR3 region has 10 residues. Germline CDR1 reads SQVTM; CDR2 reads ANQGSEA.

This chain uses TRBV10-1 with TRBJ2-3; D remains ambiguous. The CDR3 is 16 residues long. Germline CDR1 is WNHNN and CDR2 is SYGVQD (reference sequence). V lost 3 bases and J 1 base, leaving 14 bases between the germline ends. CDR3 DNA sequence: TGCGCCAGCAGTGATTCGGCGGAAACCCGCACAGATACGCAGTATTTT. This codes for CASSDSAETRTDTQYF.

A few counts support this clonotype. The rearrangement links TRBV20-1 to TRBJ2-1; D is perhaps TRBD2 (5 bases). CDR3 length equals 13 residues. Deletions cut 6 bases from V and 9 bases from J, with 18 bases between. Germline V gene lookup returns CDR1 DFQATT and CDR2 SNEGSKA (reference sequence). The CDR3 nucleotides are TGCAGTGCCCCTTGGGGAAGCGGTGGTGAGCAGTTCTTC. It translates to CSAPWGSGGEQFF.

This chain connects TRBV20-1 to TRBJ2-7, with 10 bases identical to TRBD2. CDR3 length: 13 residues. Germline V gene sequence: CDR1 DFQATT, CDR2 SNEGSKA (reference sequence). The junction had 7 bases not matched to a gene; V was cut back by 6 bases and J by 5 bases. The CDR3 bases are TGCAGTGCACGGCTAGCGGGAGCTAACGAGCAGTACTTC. Translating gives CSARLAGANEQYF.